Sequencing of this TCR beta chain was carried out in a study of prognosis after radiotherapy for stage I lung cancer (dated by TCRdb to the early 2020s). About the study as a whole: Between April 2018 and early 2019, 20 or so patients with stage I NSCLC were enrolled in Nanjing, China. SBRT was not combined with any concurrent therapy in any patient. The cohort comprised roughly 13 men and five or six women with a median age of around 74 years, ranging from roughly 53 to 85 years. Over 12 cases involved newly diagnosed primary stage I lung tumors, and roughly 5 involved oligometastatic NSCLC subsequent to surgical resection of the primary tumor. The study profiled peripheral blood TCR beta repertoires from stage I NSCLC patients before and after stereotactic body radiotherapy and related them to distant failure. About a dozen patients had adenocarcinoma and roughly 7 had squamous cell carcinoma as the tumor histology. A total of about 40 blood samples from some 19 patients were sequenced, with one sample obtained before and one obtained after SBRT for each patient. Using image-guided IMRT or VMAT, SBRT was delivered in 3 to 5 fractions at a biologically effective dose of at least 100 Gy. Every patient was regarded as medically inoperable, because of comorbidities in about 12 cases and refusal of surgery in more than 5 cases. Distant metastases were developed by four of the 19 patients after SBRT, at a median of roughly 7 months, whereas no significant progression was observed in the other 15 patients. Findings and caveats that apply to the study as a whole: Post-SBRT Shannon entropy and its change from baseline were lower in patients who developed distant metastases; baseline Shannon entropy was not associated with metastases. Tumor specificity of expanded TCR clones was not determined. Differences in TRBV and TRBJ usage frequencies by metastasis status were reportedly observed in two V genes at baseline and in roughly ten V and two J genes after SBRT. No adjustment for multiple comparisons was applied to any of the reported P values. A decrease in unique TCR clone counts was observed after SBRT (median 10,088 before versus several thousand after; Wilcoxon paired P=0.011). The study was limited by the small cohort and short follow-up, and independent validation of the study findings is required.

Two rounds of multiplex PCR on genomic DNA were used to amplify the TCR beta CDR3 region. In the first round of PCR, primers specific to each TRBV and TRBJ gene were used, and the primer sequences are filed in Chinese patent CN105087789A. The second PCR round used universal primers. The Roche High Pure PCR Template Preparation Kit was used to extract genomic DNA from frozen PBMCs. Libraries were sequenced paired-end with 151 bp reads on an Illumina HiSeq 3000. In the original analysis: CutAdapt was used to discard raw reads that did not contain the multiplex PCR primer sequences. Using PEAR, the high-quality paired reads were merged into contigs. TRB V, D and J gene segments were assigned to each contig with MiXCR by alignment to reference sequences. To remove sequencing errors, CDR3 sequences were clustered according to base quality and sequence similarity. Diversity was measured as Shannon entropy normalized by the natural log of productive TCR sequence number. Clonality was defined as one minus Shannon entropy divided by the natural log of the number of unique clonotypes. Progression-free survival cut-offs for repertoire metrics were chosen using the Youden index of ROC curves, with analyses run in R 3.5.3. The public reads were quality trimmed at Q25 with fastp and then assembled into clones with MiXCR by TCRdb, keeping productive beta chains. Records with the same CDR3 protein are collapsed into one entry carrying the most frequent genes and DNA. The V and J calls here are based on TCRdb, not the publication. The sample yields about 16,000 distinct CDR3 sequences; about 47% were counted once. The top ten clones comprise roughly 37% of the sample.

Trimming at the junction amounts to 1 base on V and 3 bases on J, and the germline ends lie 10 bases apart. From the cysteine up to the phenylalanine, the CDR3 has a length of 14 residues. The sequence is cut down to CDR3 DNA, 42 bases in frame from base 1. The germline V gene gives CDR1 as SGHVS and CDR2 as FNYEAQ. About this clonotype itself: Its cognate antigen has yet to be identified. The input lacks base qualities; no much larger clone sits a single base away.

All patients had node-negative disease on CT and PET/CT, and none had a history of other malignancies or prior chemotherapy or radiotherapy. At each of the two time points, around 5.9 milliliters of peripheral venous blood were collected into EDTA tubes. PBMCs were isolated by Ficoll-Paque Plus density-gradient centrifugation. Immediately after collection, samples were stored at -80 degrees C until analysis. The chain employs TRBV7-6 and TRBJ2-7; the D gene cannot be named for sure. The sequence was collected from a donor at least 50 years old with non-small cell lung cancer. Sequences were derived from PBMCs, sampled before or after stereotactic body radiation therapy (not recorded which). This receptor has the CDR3 CASSLGGRYYEQYF. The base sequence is TGTGCCAGCAGCTTAGGTGGCAGATACTACGAGCAGTACTTC. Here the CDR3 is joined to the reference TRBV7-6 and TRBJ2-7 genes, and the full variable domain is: GAGVSQSPRYKVTKRGQDVALRCDPISGHVSLYWYRQALGQGPEFLTYFNYEAQQDKSGLPNDRFSAERPEGSISTLTIQRTEQRDSAMYRCASSLGGRYYEQYFGPGTRLTVT.